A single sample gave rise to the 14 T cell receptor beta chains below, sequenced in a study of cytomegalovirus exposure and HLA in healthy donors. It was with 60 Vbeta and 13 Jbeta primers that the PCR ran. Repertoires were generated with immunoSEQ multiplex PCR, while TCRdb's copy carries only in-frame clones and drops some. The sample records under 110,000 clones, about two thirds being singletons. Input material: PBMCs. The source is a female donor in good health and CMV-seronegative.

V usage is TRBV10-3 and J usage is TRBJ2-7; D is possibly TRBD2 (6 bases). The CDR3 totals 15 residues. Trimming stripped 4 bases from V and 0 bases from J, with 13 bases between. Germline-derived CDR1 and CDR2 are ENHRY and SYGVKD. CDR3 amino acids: CAISGVEGSSYEQYF. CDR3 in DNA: TGTGCCATCAGTGGCGTGGAGGGTAGCTCCTACGAGCAGTACTTC.

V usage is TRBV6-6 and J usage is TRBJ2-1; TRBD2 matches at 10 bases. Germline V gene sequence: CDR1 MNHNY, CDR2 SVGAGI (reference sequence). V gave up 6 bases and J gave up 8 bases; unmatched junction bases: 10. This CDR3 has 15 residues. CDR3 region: CASSQASGSKDEQFF. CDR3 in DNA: TGTGCCAGCAGCCAAGCTAGCGGGAGTAAAGATGAGCAGTTCTTC.

The CDR3 is CATSRDGQGDGGYTF. CDR3 coding DNA: TGTGCCACCAGCAGAGATGGACAGGGCGACGGTGGCTACACCTTC. The chain uses TRBV15 and TRBJ1-2, with TRBD1 matching 8 bases. With V trimmed by 0 bases and J by 7 bases, 7 bases remained unmatched. Germline V CDR1 and CDR2: LNHNV, YYDKDF (reference sequence). The CDR3 has 15 amino acids.

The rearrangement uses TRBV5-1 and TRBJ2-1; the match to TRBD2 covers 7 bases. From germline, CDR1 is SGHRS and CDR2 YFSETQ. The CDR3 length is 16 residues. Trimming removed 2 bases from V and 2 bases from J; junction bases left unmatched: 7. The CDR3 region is CASSLLAGETYNEQFF. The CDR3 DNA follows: TGCGCCAGCAGCTTACTTGCGGGAGAGACCTACAATGAGCAGTTCTTC.

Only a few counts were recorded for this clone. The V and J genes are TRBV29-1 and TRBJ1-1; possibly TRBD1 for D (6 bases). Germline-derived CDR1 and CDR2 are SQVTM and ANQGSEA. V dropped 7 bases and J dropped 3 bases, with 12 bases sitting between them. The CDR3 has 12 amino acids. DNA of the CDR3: TGCAGCGCATCGGACAGACACACTGAAGCTTTCTTT. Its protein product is CSASDRHTEAFF. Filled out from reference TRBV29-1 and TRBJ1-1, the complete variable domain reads SAVISQKPSRDICQRGTSLTIQCQVDSQVTMMFWYRQQPGQSLTLIATANQGSEATYESGFVIDKFPISRPNLTFSTLTVSNMSPEDSSIYLCSASDRHTEAFFGQGTRLTVV.

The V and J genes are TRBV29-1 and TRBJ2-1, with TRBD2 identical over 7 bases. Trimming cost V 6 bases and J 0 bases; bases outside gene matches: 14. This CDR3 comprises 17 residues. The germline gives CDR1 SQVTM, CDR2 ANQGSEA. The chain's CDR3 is CSVGTRGGGGSYNEQFF. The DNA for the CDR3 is TGCAGCGTGGGCACCCGGGGTGGCGGGGGCTCCTACAATGAGCAGTTCTTC.

This CDR3 reads CASSSPGRVGEQFF. The CDR3 DNA sequence: TGTGCCAGCAGCTCCCCCGGCAGGGTAGGGGAGCAGTTCTTC. The chain joins TRBV27 to TRBJ2-1, with D possibly matching TRBD1 (5 bases). The V and J ends lost 6 bases and 10 bases respectively, with 19 bases between them. Germline loops: CDR1 MNHEY, CDR2 SMNVEV (reference sequence). The CDR3 runs 14 residues.

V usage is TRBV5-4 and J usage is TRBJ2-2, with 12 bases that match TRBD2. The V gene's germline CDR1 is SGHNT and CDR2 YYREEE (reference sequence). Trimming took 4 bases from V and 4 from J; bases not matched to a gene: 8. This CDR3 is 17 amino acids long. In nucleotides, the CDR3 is TGTGCCAGCAGCACCCTACTAGCGGGAGGACCCACCGGGGAGCTGTTTTTT. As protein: CASSTLLAGGPTGELFF.

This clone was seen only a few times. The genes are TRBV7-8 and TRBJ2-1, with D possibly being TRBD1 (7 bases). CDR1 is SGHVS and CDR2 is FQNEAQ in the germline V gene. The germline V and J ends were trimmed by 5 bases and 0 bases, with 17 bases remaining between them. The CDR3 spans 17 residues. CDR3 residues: CASSPRGRDSSYNEQFF. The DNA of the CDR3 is TGTGCCAGCAGCCCTAGGGGGCGGGATAGCTCCTACAATGAGCAGTTCTTC.

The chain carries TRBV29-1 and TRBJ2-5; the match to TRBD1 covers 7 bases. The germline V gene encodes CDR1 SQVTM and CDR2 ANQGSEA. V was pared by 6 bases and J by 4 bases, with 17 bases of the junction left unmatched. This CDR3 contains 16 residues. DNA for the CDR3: TGCAGCGTCCACCCCACCCCTGACAGGGCCCCAGAGACCCAGTACTTC. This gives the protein CSVHPTPDRAPETQYF.

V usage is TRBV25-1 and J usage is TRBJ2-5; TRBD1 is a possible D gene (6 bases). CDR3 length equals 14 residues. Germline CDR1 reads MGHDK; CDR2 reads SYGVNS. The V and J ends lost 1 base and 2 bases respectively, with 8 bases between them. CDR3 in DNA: TGTGCCAGCAGTGAATGGGGGCGACAAGAGACCCAGTACTTC. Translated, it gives CASSEWGRQETQYF.

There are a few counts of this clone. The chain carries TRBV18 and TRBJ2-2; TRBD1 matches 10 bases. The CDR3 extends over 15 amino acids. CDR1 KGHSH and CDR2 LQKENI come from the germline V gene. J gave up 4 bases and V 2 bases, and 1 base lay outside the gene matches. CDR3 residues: CASSPWDRGTGELFF. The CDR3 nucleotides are TGTGCCAGCTCACCATGGGACAGGGGCACCGGGGAGCTGTTTTTT. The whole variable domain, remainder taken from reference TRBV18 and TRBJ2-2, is NAGVMQNPRHLVRRRGQEARLRCSPMKGHSHVYWYRQLPEEGLKFMVYLQKENIIDESGMPKERFSAEFPKEGPSILRIQQVVRGDSAAYFCASSPWDRGTGELFFGEGSRLTVL.

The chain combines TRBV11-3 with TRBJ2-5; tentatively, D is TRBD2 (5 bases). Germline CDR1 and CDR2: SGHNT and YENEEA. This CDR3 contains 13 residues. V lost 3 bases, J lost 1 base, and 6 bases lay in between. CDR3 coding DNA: TGTGCCAGCAGCTTTAGCGTCCAAGAGACCCAGTACTTC. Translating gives CASSFSVQETQYF.

The CDR3 DNA sequence: TGTGCCAGCAGTTATAGGGACAACTGGGCAACTAATGAAAAACTGTTTTTT. As protein: CASSYRDNWATNEKLFF. The rearrangement uses TRBV6-8 and TRBJ1-4; D possibly corresponds to TRBD1 (6 bases). V lost 3 bases to trimming and J lost 0 bases, with 14 bases between them. Germline CDR1 MNHGY, CDR2 SAAAGT. This CDR3 spans 17 amino acids.